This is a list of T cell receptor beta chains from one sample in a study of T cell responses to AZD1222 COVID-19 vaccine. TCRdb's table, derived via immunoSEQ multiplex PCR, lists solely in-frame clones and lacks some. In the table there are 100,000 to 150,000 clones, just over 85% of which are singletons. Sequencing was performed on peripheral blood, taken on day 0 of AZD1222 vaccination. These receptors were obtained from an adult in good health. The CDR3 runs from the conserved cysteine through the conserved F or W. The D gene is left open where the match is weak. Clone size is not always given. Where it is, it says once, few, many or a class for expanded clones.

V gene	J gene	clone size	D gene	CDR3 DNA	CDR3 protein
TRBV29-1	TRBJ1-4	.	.	TGCAGCGTTGAACTGGGTAATGAAAAACTGTTTTTT	CSVELGNEKLFF
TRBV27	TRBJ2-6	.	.	TGTGCCAGCAGTCCGAGAACTTACTACAGTGGGAGGGCCAACGTCCTGACTTTC	CASSPRTYYSGRANVLTF
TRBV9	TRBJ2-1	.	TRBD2	TGTGCCAGCAGCAAGGGTACTAGCGGTCGCGGGGGTAATGAGCAGTTCTTC	CASSKGTSGRGGNEQFF
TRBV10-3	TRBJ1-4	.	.	TGTGCCATCAGTGAAATAGCAGGGAAGTTTGAAAAACTGTTTTTT	CAISEIAGKFEKLFF
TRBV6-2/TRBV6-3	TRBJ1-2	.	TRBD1	TGTGCCAGCAGACCTGACAGGGCAAGTCACGGCTACACCTTC	CASRPDRASHGYTF
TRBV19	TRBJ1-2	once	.	TGTGCCAGTAGTAGAGGAGACGGATACTATGGCTACACCTTC	CASSRGDGYYGYTF
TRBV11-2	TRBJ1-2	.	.	TGTGCCAGCAGCTTAGAGGCCGGGACTTCTGGCTACACCTTC	CASSLEAGTSGYTF
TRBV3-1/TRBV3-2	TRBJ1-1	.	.	TGTGCCAGCAGCCAAAAGCAGAACACTGAAGCTTTCTTT	CASSQKQNTEAFF
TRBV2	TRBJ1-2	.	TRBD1	TGTGCCAGCTTGTACGCCGGGACAGGGAATGGCTACACCTTC	CASLYAGTGNGYTF
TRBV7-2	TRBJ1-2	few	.	TGTGCCAGCAGGGACGGGAGGGGAGTTGAGAACTATGGCTACACCTTC	CASRDGRGVENYGYTF
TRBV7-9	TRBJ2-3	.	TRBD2	TGTGCCAGCAGCTTCGGACTAGCGGGGCATACAGATACGCAGTATTTT	CASSFGLAGHTDTQYF
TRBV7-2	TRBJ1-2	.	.	TGTGCCAGCAGCCAAAACAGGGATAATGGCTACACCTTC	CASSQNRDNGYTF
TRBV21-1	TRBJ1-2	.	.	TGTGCCAGCAGCACACGGAACTATGGCTACACCTTC	CASSTRNYGYTF
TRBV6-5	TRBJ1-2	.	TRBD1	TGTGCCAGCAGTTACTCGGGAAGGGGGCCTGGCTACACCTTC	CASSYSGRGPGYTF
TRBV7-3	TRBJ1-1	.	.	TGTGCCAGCAGCGCCCAGGACAAGAAAGCTTTCTTT	CASSAQDKKAFF
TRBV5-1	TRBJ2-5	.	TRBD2	TGCGCCAGCAGCCACGGGGGGACTTGGCGGGGAGAAGAGACCCAGTACTTC	CASSHGGTWRGEETQYF
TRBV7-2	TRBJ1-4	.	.	TGTGCCAGCGGCAGGGGTAATGAAAAACTGTTTTTT	CASGRGNEKLFF
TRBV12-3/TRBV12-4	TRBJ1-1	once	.	TGTGCCAGCAGTTTCCCGGGAACTGAAGCTTTCTTT	CASSFPGTEAFF
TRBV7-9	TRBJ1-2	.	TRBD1	TGTGCCAGCAGCTTTTTAGTGTTGGGACAGGGGACTTTTAACTATGGCTACACCTTC	CASSFLVLGQGTFNYGYTF
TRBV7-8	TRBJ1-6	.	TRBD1	TGTGCCAGCAGCCCGGACAGGGATTTTCCACCCCTCCACTTT	CASSPDRDFPPLHF
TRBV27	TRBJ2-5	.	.	TGTGCCAGCTACGGGCTGAGATGGGAGACCCAGTACTTC	CASYGLRWETQYF
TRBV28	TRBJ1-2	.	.	TGTGCCAGCAGTTTTTCTGATCGGATTTATGGCTACACCTTC	CASSFSDRIYGYTF
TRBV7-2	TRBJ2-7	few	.	TGTGCCAGCAGCTTGGACGGAGGTGGCCTCGAGCAGTACTTC	CASSLDGGGLEQYF
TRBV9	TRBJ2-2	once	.	TGTGCCAGCAGACCCGGATCCGAGACCGGGGAGCTGTTTTTT	CASRPGSETGELFF
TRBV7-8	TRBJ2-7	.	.	TGTGCCAGCAGCTTTCGCTTCCTCGAGCAGTACTTC	CASSFRFLEQYF
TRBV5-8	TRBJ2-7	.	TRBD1	TGTGCCAGCAGCCGGGACAGGGGGAGGCACGAGCAGTACTTC	CASSRDRGRHEQYF
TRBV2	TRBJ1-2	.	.	TGTGCCAGCAGCGCTGAAGTAGACTATGGCTACACCTTC	CASSAEVDYGYTF
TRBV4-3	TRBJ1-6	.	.	TGCGCCAGCAGCCAAGAAGAAGGGTCAAATCCACCCCTCCACTTT	CASSQEEGSNPPLHF
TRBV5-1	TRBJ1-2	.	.	TGCGCCAGCAGCTCCGGACGGTATGGCTACACCTTC	CASSSGRYGYTF
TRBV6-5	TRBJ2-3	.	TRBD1	TGTGCCAGCACCCCGGGACAGGGGGTGAGAGATACGCAGTATTTT	CASTPGQGVRDTQYF
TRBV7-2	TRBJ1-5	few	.	TGTGCCAGCAGCTTATGGAGGGGATTGAATCAGCCCCAGCATTTT	CASSLWRGLNQPQHF
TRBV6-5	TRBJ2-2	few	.	TGTGCCAGCACCCTCAGGGGGGCTTACACCGGGGAGCTGTTTTTT	CASTLRGAYTGELFF
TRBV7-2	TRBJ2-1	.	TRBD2	TGTGCCAGCAGCTTAGTTAGCGGGGGGGTGATCTTC	CASSLVSGGVIF
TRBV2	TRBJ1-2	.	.	TGTGCCAGCAGTGAAGCGGGGACCGGCGGAGGCTACACCTTC	CASSEAGTGGGYTF
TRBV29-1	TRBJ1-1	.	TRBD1	TGCAGCGTCAGGACAGGGTACACTGAAGCTTTCTTT	CSVRTGYTEAFF
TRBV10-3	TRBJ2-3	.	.	TGTGCCATCAGGCCTGCAACGCAGGGGGATACGCAGTATTTT	CAIRPATQGDTQYF
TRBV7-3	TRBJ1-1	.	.	TGTGCCAGCAGCCAAGGCCGACAGCTCGAAGCTTTCTTT	CASSQGRQLEAFF
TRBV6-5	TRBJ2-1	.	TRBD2	TGTGCCAGCAGTTACTCTATGGGGGGGAGGGATGAGCAGTTCTTC	CASSYSMGGRDEQFF
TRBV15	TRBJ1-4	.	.	TGTGCCACCAGCAGAGATCGGGGGGCCCATAATGAAAAACTGTTTTTT	CATSRDRGAHNEKLFF
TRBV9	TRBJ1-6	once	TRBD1	TGTGCCAGCAGCGTGGGACAGGGGTCCTATAATTCACCCCTCCACTTT	CASSVGQGSYNSPLHF
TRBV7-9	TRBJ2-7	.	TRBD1	TGTGCCAGCAGCTTAGGTCCCTCAGGGGGCGAGCAGTACTTC	CASSLGPSGGEQYF